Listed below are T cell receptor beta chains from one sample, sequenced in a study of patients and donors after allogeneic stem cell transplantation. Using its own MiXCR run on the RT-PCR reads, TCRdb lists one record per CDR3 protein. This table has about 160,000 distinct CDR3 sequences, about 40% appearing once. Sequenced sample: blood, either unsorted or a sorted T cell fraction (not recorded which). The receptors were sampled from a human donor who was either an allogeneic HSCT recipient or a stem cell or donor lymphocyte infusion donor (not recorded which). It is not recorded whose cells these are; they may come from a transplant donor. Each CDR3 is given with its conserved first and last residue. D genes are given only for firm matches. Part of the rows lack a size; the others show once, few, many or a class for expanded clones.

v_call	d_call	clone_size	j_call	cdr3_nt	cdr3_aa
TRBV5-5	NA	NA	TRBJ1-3	TGTGCCAGCAGCTTGGGGGGAGCTGGAAACACCATATATTTT	CASSLGGAGNTIYF
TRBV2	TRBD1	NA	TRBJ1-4	TGTGCCAGCATCGAAGGACAGGGAGGAACTAATGAAAAACTGTTTTTT	CASIEGQGGTNEKLFF
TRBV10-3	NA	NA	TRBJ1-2	TGTGCCATCAGTGAACTCAGGCTGTATGGCTACACCTTC	CAISELRLYGYTF
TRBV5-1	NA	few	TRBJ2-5	TGCGCCAGCAGCTTGTTGTCGTACCAAGAGACCCAGTACTTC	CASSLLSYQETQYF
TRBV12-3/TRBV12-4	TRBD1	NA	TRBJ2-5	TGTGCCAGCAGTTCTCCGGGACAGGGAGGAGAGACCCAGTACTTC	CASSSPGQGGETQYF
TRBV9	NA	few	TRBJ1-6	TGTGCCAGCAGCGTAGGCCCCAGCTCCTATAATTCACCCCTCCACTTT	CASSVGPSSYNSPLHF
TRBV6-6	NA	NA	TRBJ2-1	TGTGCCAGCAGTCCCTCTGTGACCTTAATCAATGAGCAGTTCTTC	CASSPSVTLINEQFF
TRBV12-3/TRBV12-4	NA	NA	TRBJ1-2	TGTGCCAGCAGTTCCCTCTATGGCTACACCTTC	CASSSLYGYTF
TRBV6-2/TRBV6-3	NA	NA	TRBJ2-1	TGTGCCAGCAGTTACTCCATGAGGGAGTTTTACAATGAGCAGTTCTTC	CASSYSMREFYNEQFF
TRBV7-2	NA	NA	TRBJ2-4	TGTGCCAGCAGCTTAAGGGACCCGGGGCCGGGTCTAGGCATTCAGTACTTC	CASSLRDPGPGLGIQYF
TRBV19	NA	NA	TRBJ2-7	TGTGCCAGTAGTCATCAGGCATCCTACGAGCAGTACTTC	CASSHQASYEQYF
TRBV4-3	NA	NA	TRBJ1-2	TGCGCCAGCAGCCAAGGCCTCAGGGGCGTCAACTATGGCTACACCTTC	CASSQGLRGVNYGYTF
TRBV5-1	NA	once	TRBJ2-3	TGCGCCAGCAGCTTCAGACCCGATACGCAGTATTTT	CASSFRPDTQYF
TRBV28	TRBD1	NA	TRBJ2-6	TGTGCCAGCAGTTTAGAACAGGGGGCGCCTTTTTCCCCCTCTGGGGCCAACGTCCTGACTTTC	CASSLEQGAPFSPSGANVLTF
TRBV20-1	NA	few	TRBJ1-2	TGCAGTGCTAGAGGTTTCCCGGAAGGTAATGGCTACACCTTC	CSARGFPEGNGYTF
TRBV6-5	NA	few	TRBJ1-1	TGTGCCAGCAGTCCTAGGACACACCGGAACACTGAAGCTTTCTTT	CASSPRTHRNTEAFF
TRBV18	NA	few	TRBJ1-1	TGTGCCAGCTCACCACTTTCCGGGGGCGCAGGGAGCACTGAAGCTTTCTTT	CASSPLSGGAGSTEAFF
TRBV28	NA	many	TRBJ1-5	TGTGCCAGCAGTCCTGACAATCAGCCCCAGCATTTT	CASSPDNQPQHF
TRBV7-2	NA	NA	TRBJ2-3	TGTGCCAGCAGCTATGACACAGATACGCAGTATTTT	CASSYDTDTQYF
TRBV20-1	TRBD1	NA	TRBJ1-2	TGCAGTGCTACCCGGACAGGGCGATCGGGCTACACCTTC	CSATRTGRSGYTF
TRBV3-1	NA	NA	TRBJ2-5	TGTGCCAGCAGCCAAGATCTGGACCCCCCGCAAGAGACCCAGTACTTC	CASSQDLDPPQETQYF
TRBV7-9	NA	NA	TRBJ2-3	TGTGCCAGCACCCTTGGGGGAGCAGGCATTTTGGGGGATACGCAGTATTTT	CASTLGGAGILGDTQYF
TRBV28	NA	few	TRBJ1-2	TGTGCCAGCAGTAGATACGGGACGCCTAACGGCTACACCTTC	CASSRYGTPNGYTF
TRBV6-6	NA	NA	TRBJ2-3	TGTGCCAGCAGTTGGTCTAGCACAGATACGCAGTATTTT	CASSWSSTDTQYF
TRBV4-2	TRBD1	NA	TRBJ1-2	TGTGCCAGCAGCCAAACAGGGGGCGATGGCTACACCTTC	CASSQTGGDGYTF
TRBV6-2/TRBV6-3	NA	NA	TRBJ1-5	TGTGCCAGCAGTTACGGCTATCAGCCCCAGCATTTT	CASSYGYQPQHF
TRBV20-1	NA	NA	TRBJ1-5	TGCAGTGCTAGCCCTGACAGTTATCAGCCCCAGCATTTT	CSASPDSYQPQHF
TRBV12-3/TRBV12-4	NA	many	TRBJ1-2	TGTGCCAGCAGTTTAAAACGTATCTATGGCTACACCTTC	CASSLKRIYGYTF
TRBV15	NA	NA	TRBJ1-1	TGTGCCACCAGCAGCTATCTCCAGGGGAACACTGAAGCTTTCTTT	CATSSYLQGNTEAFF
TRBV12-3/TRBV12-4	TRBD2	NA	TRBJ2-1	TGTGCCAGCAGTTTAGTCGGGGGGGCCGAGAATGAGCAGTTCTTC	CASSLVGGAENEQFF
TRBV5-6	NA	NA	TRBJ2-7	TGTGCCAGCAGCCCGGTTGTCGGAGAGCAGTACTTC	CASSPVVGEQYF
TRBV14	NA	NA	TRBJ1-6	TGTGCCAGCAGCAGACAGGTCGACGGTTCACCCCTCCACTTT	CASSRQVDGSPLHF
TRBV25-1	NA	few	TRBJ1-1	TGTGCCAGCAGTCCCACCGATATTACAGGGTACGCTGAAGCTTTCTTT	CASSPTDITGYAEAFF
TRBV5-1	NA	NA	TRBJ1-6	TGCGCCAGCAGCTTGGAGGCCCACAATAATTCACCCCTCCACTTT	CASSLEAHNNSPLHF
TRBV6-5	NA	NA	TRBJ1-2	TGTGCCAGCAGTTACTCCCGGCTTAACTATGGCTACACCTTC	CASSYSRLNYGYTF